The 27 T cell receptor beta chains below come from one sample, sequenced in a study of cytomegalovirus exposure and HLA in healthy donors. It was with 60 Vbeta and 13 Jbeta primers that the PCR ran. Repertoires were generated with immunoSEQ multiplex PCR, while TCRdb's copy carries only in-frame clones and drops some. Of under 200,000 clones in the sample, over 75% were seen once. The specimen was PBMCs. Receptor source: a woman in her 30s in good health and CMV-seronegative.

V is TRBV13 and J is TRBJ2-7; maybe TRBD1 (6 bases). This CDR3 has 15 amino acids. V was cut by 5 bases and J by 3 bases, with 17 bases left in between. Germline CDR1 reads PRHDT; CDR2 reads FYEKMQ (reference sequence). The CDR3 bases are TGTGCCAGCAGCACCTTTGGGGGCTTTGTCTACGAGCAGTACTTC. Its translation is CASSTFGGFVYEQYF.

The chain carries TRBV10-3 and TRBJ2-7; the match to TRBD2 covers 8 bases. V gave up 6 bases and J gave up 2 bases; unmatched junction bases: 18. Germline assignment: CDR1 ENHRY and CDR2 SYGVKD. This CDR3 has 18 amino acids. The CDR3 here is CAISSTLTGTRTTYEQYF. CDR3 bases: TGTGCCATCAGCTCAACTCTTACCGGGACTAGGACCACCTACGAGCAGTACTTC.

The chain employs TRBV5-1 and TRBJ2-3; 12 bases map to TRBD2. CDR1 and CDR2 (germline): SGHRS, YFSETQ. This CDR3 contains 17 residues. The ends lost 2 bases at V and 4 bases at J; junction bases unmatched: 8. This chain's CDR3 is CASSFPGLAGGSDTQYF. In DNA form, the CDR3 reads TGCGCCAGCAGCTTCCCGGGGCTAGCGGGGGGGTCAGATACGCAGTATTTT.

The rearrangement uses TRBV5-1 and TRBJ1-2; 7 positions match TRBD1. CDR1 SGHRS and CDR2 YFSETQ come from the germline V gene. V was pared by 0 bases and J by 7 bases, with 12 bases of the junction left unmatched. The CDR3 covers 16 residues. CDR3 nucleotides: TGCGCCAGCAGCTTGGAGCTAGGGGGCGCTTACTGTGGCTACACCTTC. It translates to CASSLELGGAYCGYTF.

V usage is TRBV5-4 and J usage is TRBJ1-1; D gene uncertain. Trimming took off 1 base at V and 1 base at J, with 11 bases between the two ends. Germline V CDR1 and CDR2: SGHNT, YYREEE (reference sequence). The CDR3 runs to 15 residues. The CDR3 nucleotides are TGTGCCAGCAGCTTGTTGAGCGGAGGGAACACTGAAGCTTTCTTT. It codes for CASSLLSGGNTEAFF.

V and J are TRBV10-3 and TRBJ1-4, with D tentatively TRBD1 (5 bases). CDR3 length equals 15 residues. V dropped 10 bases and J dropped 0 bases, with 15 bases sitting between them. Germline V gene data show CDR1 as ENHRY and CDR2 as SYGVKD. For the CDR3, the DNA is TGTGCCAACCACAGGAATCCCTCAACTAATGAAAAACTGTTTTTT. Translation: CANHRNPSTNEKLFF.

This chain joins TRBV25-1 and TRBJ1-5; 9 nucleotides align to TRBD1. With 3 bases clipped from V and 5 bases from J, the junction kept 5 bases outside the gene matches. The germline CDR1 and CDR2 sequences are MGHDK and SYGVNS. The CDR3 extends over 15 amino acids. CDR3 residues: CASSDPRTGDQPQHF. The CDR3, as DNA: TGTGCCAGCAGTGATCCCAGGACAGGGGATCAGCCCCAGCATTTT.

This clone was observed a handful of times. This chain connects TRBV10-3 to TRBJ1-2; possible D gene TRBD1, 6 bases. This CDR3 is 13 amino acids long. The ends were cut back, 4 bases at V and 6 bases at J, with 12 bases in the middle. The germline V gene has CDR1 ENHRY and CDR2 SYGVKD. The CDR3 reads CAISVQGSNGYTF. CDR3 sequence (DNA): TGTGCCATCAGTGTACAGGGTTCAAATGGCTACACCTTC.

The rearrangement joins TRBV2 to TRBJ2-3, with a weak D call TRBD2 (6 bases). V dropped 6 bases and J dropped 5 bases, with 9 bases sitting between them. Germline assignment: CDR1 SNHLY and CDR2 FYNNEI. The CDR3 consists of 12 residues. CDR3 nucleotides: TGTGCCAGCAGCAGGACTATAGATACGCAGTATTTT. It translates to CASSRTIDTQYF.

The rearrangement joins TRBV4-1 to TRBJ2-5; TRBD2 matches at 12 bases. Germline trimming cut 3 bases from V and 2 bases from J; bases unmatched to any gene: 19. Germline V gives CDR1 MGHRA, CDR2 YSYEKL. This CDR3 has 21 amino acids. The CDR3 is CASSHEMTSGGGGGPQETQYF. The DNA for the CDR3 is TGCGCCAGCAGCCACGAAATGACTAGCGGGGGAGGGGGGGGACCACAAGAGACCCAGTACTTC.

The rearrangement links TRBV4-2 to TRBJ2-1; D might be TRBD2 (5 bases). V was shortened by 1 base and J by 7 bases, with 11 bases between the two germline ends. CDR3 size: 14 residues. From germline, CDR1 is LGHNA and CDR2 YNFKEQ. DNA for the CDR3: TGTGCCAGCAGCCAAGTAGAGCGAGGGAATGAGCAGTTCTTC. Translating gives CASSQVERGNEQFF.

The rearrangement uses TRBV5-1 and TRBJ2-1; D call uncertain. The CDR3 loop spans 15 amino acids. Germline lookup yields CDR1 SGHRS and CDR2 YFSETQ. Trimming stripped 0 bases from V and 0 bases from J, with 7 bases between. The CDR3 DNA reads as TGCGCCAGCAGCTTGGTAATGAGCTCCTACAATGAGCAGTTCTTC. It yields the protein CASSLVMSSYNEQFF.

The gene calls are TRBV6-6 and TRBJ1-5; D is unresolved. CDR1 is MNHNY and CDR2 is SVGAGI in the germline V gene (reference sequence). CDR3 length equals 14 residues. Trimming cost V 0 bases and J 5 bases, with 8 bases left between them. The CDR3 DNA sequence: TGTGCCAGCAGTTACTCTTCGGTTGATCAGCCCCAGCATTTT. It codes for CASSYSSVDQPQHF.

The chain joins TRBV19 to TRBJ1-1, with D perhaps matching TRBD1 (5 bases). Germline-derived CDR1 and CDR2 are LNHDA and SQIVND (reference sequence). CDR3 size: 15 residues. V was trimmed by 1 base and J by 5 bases, leaving 14 bases between them. CDR3 amino acids: CASSIGGVPKTEAFF. The CDR3 bases are TGTGCCAGTAGTATAGGGGGGGTCCCGAAAACTGAAGCTTTCTTT.

J is TRBJ2-7 and V is TRBV7-2, with a tentative D call TRBD1 (6 bases). The ends were cut back, 5 bases at V and 5 bases at J, with 16 bases in the middle. The CDR3 sequence is 14 residues long. Germline CDR1 and CDR2: SGHTA and FQGNSA. CDR3 coding DNA: TGTGCCAGCAGCACCCACAGGGTGTCGGACGAGCAGTACTTC. Encoded protein: CASSTHRVSDEQYF.

The chain carries TRBV7-9 and TRBJ1-6, with D perhaps matching TRBD1 (6 bases). The CDR3 is 16 residues long. Germline loops: CDR1 SEHNR, CDR2 FQNEAQ (reference sequence). V was cut by 4 bases and J by 9 bases, with 19 bases left in between. This CDR3 is CASSSMGGAQGSPLHF. The CDR3 DNA follows: TGTGCCAGCAGCTCAATGGGGGGGGCCCAGGGTTCACCCCTCCACTTT. The full variable domain, in which reference TRBV7-9 and TRBJ1-6 provide the parts outside the CDR3, is DTGVSQNPRHKITKRGQNVTFRCDPISEHNRLYWYRQTLGQGPEFLTYFQNEAQLEKSRLLSDRFSAERPKGSFSTLEIQRTEQGDSAMYLCASSSMGGAQGSPLHFGNGTRLTVT.

The chain couples TRBV28 to TRBJ2-7, with unresolved D. V lost 6 bases and J 0 bases, leaving 3 bases between the germline ends. The CDR3 length is 11 residues. Germline CDR1 and CDR2: MDHEN and SYDVKM. The CDR3 here is CASSYSYEQYF. The DNA of the CDR3 is TGTGCCAGCAGCTACTCCTACGAGCAGTACTTC.

The gene calls are TRBV5-1 and TRBJ2-1; no definite D call. CDR3 length equals 12 residues. Trimming took off 0 bases at V and 6 bases at J, with 4 bases between the two ends. The V gene's germline CDR1 is SGHRS and CDR2 YFSETQ. This CDR3 is CASSLGLNEQFF. The DNA for the CDR3 is TGCGCCAGCAGCTTGGGGCTCAATGAGCAGTTCTTC.

The V gene is TRBV1, the J gene TRBJ2-1; no DNA check was done on the table's D call, TRBD2. TRBV1 is reported as a pseudogene. CDR3 length: 15 amino acids. The CDR3 is CTSSQSGGVYNEQFF. For the CDR3, the DNA is TGCACCAGCAGCCAAAGCGGGGGGGTGTACAATGAGCAGTTCTTC.

The chain joins TRBV6-4 to TRBJ2-1; D is possibly TRBD2 (5 bases). CDR1 MRHNA and CDR2 SNTAGT come from the germline V gene. The germline V and J ends were trimmed by 2 bases and 4 bases, with 6 bases remaining between them. CDR3 length equals 13 residues. CDR3 sequence: CASSDTGYNEQFF. CDR3 DNA sequence: TGTGCCAGCAGTGACACGGGGTACAATGAGCAGTTCTTC.

The rearrangement links TRBV30 to TRBJ1-2; the D gene is possibly TRBD1 (6 bases). This CDR3 contains 12 residues. The V gene lost 2 bases and the J gene lost 8 bases, with 12 bases spanning the gap. Germline-derived CDR1 and CDR2 are GTSNPN and SVGIG (reference sequence). CDR3 DNA sequence: TGTGCCTGGAGTAAGTCTGGGGGCGGCTACACCTTC. Residues: CAWSKSGGGYTF. Together with reference TRBV30 and TRBJ1-2, the CDR3 gives the full variable domain: SQTIHQWPATLVQPVGSPLSLECTVEGTSNPNLYWYRQAAGRGLQLLFYSVGIGQISSEVPQNLSASRPQDRQFILSSKKLLLSDSGFYLCAWSKSGGGYTFGSGTRLTVV.

The V gene is TRBV30, the J gene TRBJ1-2, with TRBD1 matching over 7 bases. Germline V lookup: CDR1 GTSNPN, CDR2 SVGIG (reference sequence). CDR3 length: 12 amino acids. J lost 8 bases, V lost 5 bases, and 8 bases had no gene match. CDR3: CAWGTGAGGYTF. The CDR3 DNA is TGTGCCTGGGGAACAGGGGCAGGGGGCTACACCTTC.

The chain joins TRBV5-1 to TRBJ1-2, with 8 bases aligning to TRBD1. CDR3 length: 15 amino acids. Per germline, CDR1 SGHRS and CDR2 YFSETQ. V dropped 5 bases and J dropped 4; count of bases not matched to a gene: 10. The CDR3 is CASSTGTGEPYGYTF. In nucleotides, the CDR3 is TGCGCCAGCAGTACCGGGACAGGAGAACCCTATGGCTACACCTTC.

There are a few counts of this clone. The genes are TRBV20-1 and TRBJ1-1; possible D gene TRBD1, 6 bases. In germline, CDR1 is DFQATT, CDR2 SNEGSKA (reference sequence). Trimming shortened V by 7 bases and J by 8 bases, and 14 bases separated the two germline ends. The CDR3 has 11 residues. DNA for the CDR3: TGCAGTGGGACACGGGGGGCAGAAGCTTTCTTT. Its protein is CSGTRGAEAFF.

V gene TRBV29-1 combines with J gene TRBJ2-1; D gene ambiguous. Germline V gives CDR1 SQVTM, CDR2 ANQGSEA. The ends were cut back, 6 bases at V and 11 bases at J, with 14 bases in the middle. The CDR3 runs to 11 residues. The CDR3 loop reads CSVGRHQKQFF. The CDR3, as DNA: TGCAGCGTGGGCCGGCACCAGAAGCAGTTCTTC.

This clone appeared a few times. The V call is TRBV5-1, the J call TRBJ2-7; no definite D call. The CDR3 totals 12 residues. The germline V gene has CDR1 SGHRS and CDR2 YFSETQ. V was clipped by 1 base and J by 4 bases, with 6 bases between them. In DNA, the CDR3 is TGCGCCAGCAGCTTGCCTTTTTACGAGCAGTACTTC. Translating it yields CASSLPFYEQYF.

This clone was seen only once. The V gene is TRBV2, the J gene TRBJ2-7; D is undetermined. CDR1 is SNHLY, CDR2 FYNNEI, per germline. The V and J ends lost 4 bases and 9 bases respectively, with 10 bases between them. The CDR3 has 11 residues. DNA for the CDR3: TGTGCCAGCAGTGGGAGCAACACGCAGTACTTC. Its protein product is CASSGSNTQYF.